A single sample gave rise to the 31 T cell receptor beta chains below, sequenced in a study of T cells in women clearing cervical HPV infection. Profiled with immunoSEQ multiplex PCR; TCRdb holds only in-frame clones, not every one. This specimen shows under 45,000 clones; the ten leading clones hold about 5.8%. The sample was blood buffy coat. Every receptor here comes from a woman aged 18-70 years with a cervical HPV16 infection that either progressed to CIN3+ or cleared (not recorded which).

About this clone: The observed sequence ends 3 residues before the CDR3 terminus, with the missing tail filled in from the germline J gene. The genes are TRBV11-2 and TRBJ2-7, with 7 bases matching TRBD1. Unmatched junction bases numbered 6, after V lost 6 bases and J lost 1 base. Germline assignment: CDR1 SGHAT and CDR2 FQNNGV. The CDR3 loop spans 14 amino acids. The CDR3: CASSTGQLSYEQYF. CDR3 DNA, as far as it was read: TGTGCCAGCAGTACGGGACAGCTTTCCTACGAG.

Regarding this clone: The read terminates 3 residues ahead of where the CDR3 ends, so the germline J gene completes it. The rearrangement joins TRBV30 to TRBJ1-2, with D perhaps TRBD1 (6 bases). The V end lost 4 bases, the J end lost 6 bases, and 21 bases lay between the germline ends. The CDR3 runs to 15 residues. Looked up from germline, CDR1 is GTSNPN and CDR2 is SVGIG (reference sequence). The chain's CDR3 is CAWKSLGRQGNGYTF. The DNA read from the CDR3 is TGTGCCTGGAAATCCTTGGGGAGGCAGGGGAATGGC.

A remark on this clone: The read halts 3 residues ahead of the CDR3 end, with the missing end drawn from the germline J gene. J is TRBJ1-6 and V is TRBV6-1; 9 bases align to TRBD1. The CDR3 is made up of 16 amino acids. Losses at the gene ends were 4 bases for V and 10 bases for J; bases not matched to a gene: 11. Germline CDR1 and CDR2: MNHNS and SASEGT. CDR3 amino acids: CASSGATGGLGSPLHF. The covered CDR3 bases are TGTGCCAGCAGTGGAGCTACAGGGGGCCTTGGATCACCC.

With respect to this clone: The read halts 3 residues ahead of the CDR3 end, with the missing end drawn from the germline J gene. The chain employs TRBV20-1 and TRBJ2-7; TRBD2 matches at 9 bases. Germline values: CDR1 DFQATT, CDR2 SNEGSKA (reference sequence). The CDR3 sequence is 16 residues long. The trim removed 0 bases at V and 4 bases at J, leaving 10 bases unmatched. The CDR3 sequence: CSAREFGGRASYEQYF. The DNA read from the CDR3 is TGCAGTGCTAGAGAGTTTGGCGGGAGGGCCTCGTACGAG.

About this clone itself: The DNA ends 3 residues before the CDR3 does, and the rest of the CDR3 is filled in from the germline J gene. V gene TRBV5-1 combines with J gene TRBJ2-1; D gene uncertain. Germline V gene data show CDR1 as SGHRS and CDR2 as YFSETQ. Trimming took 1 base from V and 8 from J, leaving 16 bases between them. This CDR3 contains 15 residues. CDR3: CASSLSVARTDEQFF. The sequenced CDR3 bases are TGCGCCAGCAGCTTGTCGGTAGCTCGCACCGATGAG.

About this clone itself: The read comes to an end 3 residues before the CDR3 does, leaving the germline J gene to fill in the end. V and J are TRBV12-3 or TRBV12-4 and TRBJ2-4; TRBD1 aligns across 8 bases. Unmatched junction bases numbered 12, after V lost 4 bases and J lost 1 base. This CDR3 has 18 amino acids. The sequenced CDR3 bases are TGTGCCAGCAGTTGGACCGCAGGGGGCTATTTCGCCAAAAACATT. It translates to CASSWTAGGYFAKNI. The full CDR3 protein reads CASSWTAGGYFAKNIQYF.

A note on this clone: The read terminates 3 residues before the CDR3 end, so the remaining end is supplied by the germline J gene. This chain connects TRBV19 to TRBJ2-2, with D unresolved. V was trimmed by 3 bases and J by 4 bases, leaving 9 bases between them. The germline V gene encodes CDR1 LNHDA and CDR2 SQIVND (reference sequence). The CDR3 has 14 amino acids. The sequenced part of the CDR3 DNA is TGTGCCAGTAGTATTCGACCGGGCACCGGGGAG. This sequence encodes CASSIRPGTGE. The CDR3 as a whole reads CASSIRPGTGELFF.

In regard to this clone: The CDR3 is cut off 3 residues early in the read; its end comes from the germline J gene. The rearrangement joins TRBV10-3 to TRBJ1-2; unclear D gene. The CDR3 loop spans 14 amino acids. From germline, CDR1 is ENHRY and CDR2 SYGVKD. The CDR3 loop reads CAISEGGSRYDYTF. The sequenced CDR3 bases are TGTGCCATCAGTGAGGGCGGGAGTCGCTACGAC.

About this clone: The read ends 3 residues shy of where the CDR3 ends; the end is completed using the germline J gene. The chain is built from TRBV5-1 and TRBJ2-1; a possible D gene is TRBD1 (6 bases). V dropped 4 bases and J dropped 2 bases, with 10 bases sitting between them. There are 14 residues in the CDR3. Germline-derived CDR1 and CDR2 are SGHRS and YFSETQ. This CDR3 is CASSHGQPYNEQFF. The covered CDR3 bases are TGCGCCAGCAGCCACGGACAGCCCTACAATGAG.

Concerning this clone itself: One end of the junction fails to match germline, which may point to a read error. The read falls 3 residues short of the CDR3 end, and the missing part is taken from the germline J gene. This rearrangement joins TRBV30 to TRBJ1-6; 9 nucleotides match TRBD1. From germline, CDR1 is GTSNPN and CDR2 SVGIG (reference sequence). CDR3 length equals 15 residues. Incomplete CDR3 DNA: TGTGCCGGGAGCCTCGGGGACAGGGATTATTCACCC. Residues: CAGSLGDRDYSP. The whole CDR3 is CAGSLGDRDYSPLHF.

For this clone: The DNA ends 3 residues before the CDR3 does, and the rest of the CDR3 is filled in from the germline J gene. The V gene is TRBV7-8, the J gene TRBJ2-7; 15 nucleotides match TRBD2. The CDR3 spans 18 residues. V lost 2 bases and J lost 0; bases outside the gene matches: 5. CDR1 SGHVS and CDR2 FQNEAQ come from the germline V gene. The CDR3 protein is CASSLPRTSGRDSYEQYF. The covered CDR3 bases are TGTGCCAGCAGCTTACCGAGGACTAGCGGGAGGGACTCCTACGAG.

The chain's CDR3 is CASSPGTMNTGELFF. The sequenced CDR3 bases are TGCGCCAGCAGCCCCGGGACTATGAACACCGGGGAG. The chain uses TRBV5-1 and TRBJ2-2, with 7 nucleotides matching TRBD2. Read coverage stops 3 residues before the CDR3 terminus; the germline J gene supplies the remainder. Germline V gene lookup returns CDR1 SGHRS and CDR2 YFSETQ. V dropped 4 bases and J dropped 1; count of bases not matched to a gene: 4. The CDR3 sequence is 15 residues long. Full variable domain (rest looked up from reference TRBV5-1 and TRBJ2-2): KAGVTQTPRYLIKTRGQQVTLSCSPISGHRSVSWYQQTPGQGLQFLFEYFSETQRNKGNFPGRFSGRQFSNSRSEMNVSTLELGDSALYLCASSPGTMNTGELFFGEGSRLTVL.

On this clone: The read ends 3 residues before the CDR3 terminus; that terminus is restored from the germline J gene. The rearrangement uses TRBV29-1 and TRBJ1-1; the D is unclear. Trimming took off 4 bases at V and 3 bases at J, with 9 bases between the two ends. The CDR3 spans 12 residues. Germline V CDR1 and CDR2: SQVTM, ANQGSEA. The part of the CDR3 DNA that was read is TGCAGCGTTGGCGGGAGTTACACTGAA. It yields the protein CSVGGSYTE. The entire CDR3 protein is CSVGGSYTEAFF.

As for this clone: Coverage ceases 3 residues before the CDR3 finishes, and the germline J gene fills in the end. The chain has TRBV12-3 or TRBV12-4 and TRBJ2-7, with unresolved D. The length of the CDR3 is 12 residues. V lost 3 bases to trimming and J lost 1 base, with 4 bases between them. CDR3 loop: CASSFGSYEQYF. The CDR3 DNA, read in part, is TGTGCCAGCAGTTTCGGGTCCTACGAG.

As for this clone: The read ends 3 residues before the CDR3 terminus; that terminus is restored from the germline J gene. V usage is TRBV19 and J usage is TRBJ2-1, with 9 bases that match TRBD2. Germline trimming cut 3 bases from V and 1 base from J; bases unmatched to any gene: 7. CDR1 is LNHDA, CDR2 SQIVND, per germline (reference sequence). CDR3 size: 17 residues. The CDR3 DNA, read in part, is TGTGCCAGTAGTATGTCTAGCGGGGAACAGTCCTACAATGAG. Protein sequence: CASSMSSGEQSYNE. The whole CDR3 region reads CASSMSSGEQSYNEQFF.

CDR3 sequence reads: CAWSVPGVSYGYTF. The covered CDR3 bases are TGTGCCTGGAGTGTACCGGGGGTCAGCTATGGC. This chain connects TRBV30 to TRBJ1-2; D perhaps matches TRBD1 (5 bases). The CDR3 end is not reached by the read, which stops 3 residues before it; the germline J gene fills it in. Germline CDR1 is GTSNPN and CDR2 is SVGIG (reference sequence). Trimming pared 0 bases from V and 4 bases from J, leaving 12 bases between. The CDR3 has 14 amino acids.

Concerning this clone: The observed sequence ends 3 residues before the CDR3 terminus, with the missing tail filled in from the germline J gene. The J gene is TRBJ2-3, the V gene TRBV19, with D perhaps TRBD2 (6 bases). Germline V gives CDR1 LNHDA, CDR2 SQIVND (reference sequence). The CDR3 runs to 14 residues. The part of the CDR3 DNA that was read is TGTGCCAGTAGTAGTAGCGGCTCAGGAGAGACG. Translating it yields CASSSSGSGET. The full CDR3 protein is CASSSSGSGETQYF. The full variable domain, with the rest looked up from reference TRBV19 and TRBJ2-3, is DGGITQSPKYLFRKEGQNVTLSCEQNLNHDAMYWYRQDPGQGLRLIYYSQIVNDFQKGDIAEGYSVSREKKESFPLTVTSAQKNPTAFYLCASSSSGSGETQYFGPGTRLTVL.

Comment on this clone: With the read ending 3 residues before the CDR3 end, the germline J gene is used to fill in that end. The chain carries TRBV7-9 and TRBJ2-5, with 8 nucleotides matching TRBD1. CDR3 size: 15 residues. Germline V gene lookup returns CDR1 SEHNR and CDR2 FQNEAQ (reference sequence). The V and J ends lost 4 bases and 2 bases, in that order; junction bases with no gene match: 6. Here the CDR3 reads CASSSWTGPQETQYF. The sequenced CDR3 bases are TGTGCCAGCAGCTCCTGGACAGGGCCTCAAGAGACC.

CDR3 amino acids: CASSIGAGARGNEQFF. The sequenced CDR3 bases are TGTGCCAGTAGTATAGGAGCGGGAGCCCGGGGTAATGAG. This chain connects TRBV19 to TRBJ2-1; 8 bases fit TRBD2. The sequence runs out 3 residues before the end of the CDR3; the remainder is reconstructed from the germline J gene. From germline, CDR1 is LNHDA and CDR2 SQIVND (reference sequence). V trimming: 1 base; J trimming: 7 bases; junction bases outside the gene matches: 9. This CDR3 is 16 amino acids long.

CDR3 residues: CAWSAGLAGANEQFF. The part of the CDR3 DNA that was read is TGTGCCTGGAGTGCGGGACTAGCGGGAGCGAATGAG. J is TRBJ2-1 and V is TRBV30; 14 bases are shared with TRBD2. Sequencing ends 3 residues short of the CDR3 end; the germline J gene provides the rest. The V and J ends lost 1 base and 7 bases, in that order; junction bases with no gene match: 3. The CDR3 has 15 residues. Germline CDR1 and CDR2: GTSNPN and SVGIG (reference sequence).

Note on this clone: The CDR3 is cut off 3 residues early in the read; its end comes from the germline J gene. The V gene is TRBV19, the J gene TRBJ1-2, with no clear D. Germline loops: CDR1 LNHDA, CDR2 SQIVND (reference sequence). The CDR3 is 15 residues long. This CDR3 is CASSIGLAGVYDYTF. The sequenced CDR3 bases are TGTGCCAGTAGTATAGGACTAGCGGGAGTTTACGAC.

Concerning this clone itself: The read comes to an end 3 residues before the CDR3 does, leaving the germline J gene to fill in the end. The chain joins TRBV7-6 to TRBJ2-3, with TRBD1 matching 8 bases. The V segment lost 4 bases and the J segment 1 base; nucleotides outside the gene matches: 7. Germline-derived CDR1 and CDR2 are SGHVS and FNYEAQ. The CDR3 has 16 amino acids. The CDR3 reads CASSSPQGAGTDTQYF. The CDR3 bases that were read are TGTGCCAGCAGCTCACCTCAGGGGGCCGGCACAGATACG.

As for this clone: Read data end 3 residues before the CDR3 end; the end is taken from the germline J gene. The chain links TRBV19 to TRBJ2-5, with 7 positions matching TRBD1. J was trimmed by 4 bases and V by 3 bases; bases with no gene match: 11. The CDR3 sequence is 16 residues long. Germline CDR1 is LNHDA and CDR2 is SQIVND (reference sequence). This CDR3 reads CASSIVRGGLVETQYF. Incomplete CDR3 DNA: TGTGCCAGTAGTATCGTTCGAGGGGGCCTGGTAGAGACC.

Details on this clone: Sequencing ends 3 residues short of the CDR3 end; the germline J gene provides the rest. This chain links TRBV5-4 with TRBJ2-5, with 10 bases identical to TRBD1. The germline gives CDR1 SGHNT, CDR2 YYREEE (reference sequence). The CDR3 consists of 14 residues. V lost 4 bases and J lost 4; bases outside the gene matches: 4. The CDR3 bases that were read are TGTGCCAGCAGCCAGGACAGGGGGAGAGAGACC. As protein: CASSQDRGRET. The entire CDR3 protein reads CASSQDRGRETQYF.

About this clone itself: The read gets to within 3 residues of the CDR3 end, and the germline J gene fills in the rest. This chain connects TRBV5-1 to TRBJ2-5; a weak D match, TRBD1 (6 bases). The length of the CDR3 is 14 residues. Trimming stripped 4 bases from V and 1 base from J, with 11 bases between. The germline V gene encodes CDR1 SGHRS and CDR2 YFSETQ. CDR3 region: CASSSLQGQETQYF. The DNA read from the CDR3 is TGCGCCAGCAGCAGCCTACAGGGCCAAGAGACC.

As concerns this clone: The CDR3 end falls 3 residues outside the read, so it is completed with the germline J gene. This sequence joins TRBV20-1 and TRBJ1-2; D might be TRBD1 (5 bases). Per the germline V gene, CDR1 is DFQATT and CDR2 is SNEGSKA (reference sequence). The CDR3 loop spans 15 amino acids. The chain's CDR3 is CSATTTSGGSYDYTF. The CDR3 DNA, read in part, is TGCAGTGCTACCACTACTAGCGGGGGGTCCTACGAC.

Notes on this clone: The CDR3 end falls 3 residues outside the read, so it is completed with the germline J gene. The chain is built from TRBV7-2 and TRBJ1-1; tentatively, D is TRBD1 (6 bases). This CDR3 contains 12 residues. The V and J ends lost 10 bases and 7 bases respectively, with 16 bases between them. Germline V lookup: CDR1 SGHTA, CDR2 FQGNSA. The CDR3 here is CAISGGQIEAFF. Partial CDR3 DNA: TGTGCCATCTCAGGCGGACAGATTGAA.

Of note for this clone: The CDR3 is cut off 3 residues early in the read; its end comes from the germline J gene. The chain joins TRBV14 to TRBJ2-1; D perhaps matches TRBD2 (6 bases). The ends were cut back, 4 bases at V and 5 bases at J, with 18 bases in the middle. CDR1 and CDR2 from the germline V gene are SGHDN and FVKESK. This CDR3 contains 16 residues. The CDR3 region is CASSLWDSPTHNEQFF. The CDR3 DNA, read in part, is TGTGCCAGCAGCCTGTGGGACTCCCCGACCCACAATGAG.

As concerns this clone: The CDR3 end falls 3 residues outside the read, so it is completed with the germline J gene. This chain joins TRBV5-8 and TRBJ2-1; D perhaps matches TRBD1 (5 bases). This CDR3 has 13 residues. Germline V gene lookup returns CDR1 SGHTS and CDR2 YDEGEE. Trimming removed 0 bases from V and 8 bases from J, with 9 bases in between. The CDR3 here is CASSLEGSDEQFF. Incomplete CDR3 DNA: TGTGCCAGCAGCTTGGAGGGGTCGGATGAG.

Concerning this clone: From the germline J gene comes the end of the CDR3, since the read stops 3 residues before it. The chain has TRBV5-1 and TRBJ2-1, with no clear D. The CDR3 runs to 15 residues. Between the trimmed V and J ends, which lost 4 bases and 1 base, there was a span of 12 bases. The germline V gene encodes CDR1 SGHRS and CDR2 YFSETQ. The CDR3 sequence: CASSTDTRSYNEQFF. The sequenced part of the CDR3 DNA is TGCGCCAGCAGCACCGACACCCGTTCCTACAATGAG.

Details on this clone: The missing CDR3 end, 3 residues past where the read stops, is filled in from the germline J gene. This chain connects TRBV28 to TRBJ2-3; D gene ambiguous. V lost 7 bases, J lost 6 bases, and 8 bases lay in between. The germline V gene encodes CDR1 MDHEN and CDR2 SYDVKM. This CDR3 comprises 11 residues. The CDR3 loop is CASNRRDTQYF. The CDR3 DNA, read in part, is TGTGCCAGCAATCGCAGGGATACG.